Listed below are T cell receptor beta chains from one sample, sequenced in a study of OX40 agonist ivuxolimab in advanced cancers. Produced via immunoSEQ multiplex PCR; TCRdb's table is partial and in-frame only. The sample carries about 58,000 clones, approximately 90% recorded once. This specimen was CD4+ or CD8+ T cells sorted from blood, taken in a trial of the OX40 agonist ivuxolimab. These receptors originate from an adult with an advanced solid tumor such as melanoma, head and neck, liver or kidney cancer. Each CDR3 is given with its conserved first and last residue. Each record gives: CDR3 length, J gene, D gene, V gene, clone size, CDR3 DNA, CDR3 protein. D genes are given only for firm matches. The size of a clone is reported for some rows only, either as once, few or many, or as a class for expanded clones.

>15|TRBJ2-7|-|TRBV27|-
TGTGCCAGCAGTCCGGGTGGGGGGATCGGCTACGAGCAGTACTTC
CASSPGGGIGYEQYF
>14|TRBJ1-1|-|TRBV7-2|-
TGTGCCAGCAGCTTAGGAGCCAAGAACACTGAAGCTTTCTTT
CASSLGAKNTEAFF
>13|TRBJ1-2|-|TRBV5-4|-
TGTGCCAGCAGCTTTCGGGGGGGAGGTGGCTACACCTTC
CASSFRGGGGYTF
>14|TRBJ1-1|-|TRBV10-1|-
TGCGCCAGCAGTGAGTATGGACCGAACACTGAAGCTTTCTTT
CASSEYGPNTEAFF
>13|TRBJ1-5|-|TRBV10-1|few
TGCGCCAGCAGTGAAAGGGGACGACAGCCCCAGCATTTT
CASSERGRQPQHF
>16|TRBJ2-1|TRBD2|TRBV6-6|-
TGTGCCAGCAGTTACGGGACTAGCGGGAGTTATAATGAGCAGTTCTTC
CASSYGTSGSYNEQFF
>14|TRBJ2-5|TRBD1|TRBV28|-
TGTGCCAGCAGTTTAAGAGGGGGCGCGAAGACCCAGTACTTC
CASSLRGGAKTQYF
>15|TRBJ2-7|TRBD1|TRBV9|-
TGTGCCAGCAGTAGACAGGGGTCACCCTCCTACGAGCAGTACTTC
CASSRQGSPSYEQYF
>14|TRBJ1-1|-|TRBV5-6|-
TGTGCCAGCAGCCGGGGCTTCCAGAACACTGAAGCTTTCTTT
CASSRGFQNTEAFF
>14|TRBJ1-1|TRBD1|TRBV29-1|-
TGCAGCGTTAGGACAGGGGCTATGAACACTGAAGCTTTCTTT
CSVRTGAMNTEAFF
>14|TRBJ2-7|TRBD1|TRBV6-1|-
TGTGCCAGCACAGAGGTGACAGGGTCCTACGAGCAGTACTTC
CASTEVTGSYEQYF